These 27 T cell receptor beta chains came from one sample sequenced in a study of T cells after posttransplantation cyclophosphamide. Sequencing was performed with immunoSEQ multiplex PCR; in TCRdb, only in-frame clones are kept and a portion is missing. The sample has roughly 17,000 clones, around 85% seen once. Methotrexate plus calcineurin inhibitor accompanied controls' myeloablative marrow transplants; sampling was 1 year later. Here the sequenced sample was PBMCs, taken after allogeneic stem cell transplant with calcineurin inhibitor and methotrexate. The receptors originated from a female patient aged 18 to 35 who received an allogeneic stem cell transplant from an unrelated donor, was CMV-positive, and had acute and chronic GVHD. Some T cells here may be from the graft donor.

This sequence joins TRBV19 and TRBJ2-1, with D hard to call. This CDR3 region has 16 residues. With 2 bases removed from V and 6 bases from J, the gap between germline ends came to 17 bases. Germline V gene sequence: CDR1 LNHDA, CDR2 SQIVND (reference sequence). The CDR3, as DNA: TGTGCCAGTAGTATAATGTTGTCCGGCACTACCAATGAGCAGTTCTTC. Translation gives CASSIMLSGTTNEQFF.

The chain has TRBV28 and TRBJ1-1; 8 nucleotides align to TRBD1. CDR1 and CDR2 from the germline V gene are MDHEN and SYDVKM. The length of the CDR3 is 15 residues. With V trimmed by 2 bases and J by 3 bases, 5 bases remained unmatched. DNA for the CDR3: TGTGCCAGCAGTTTACGACAGGGGTGGGACACTGAAGCTTTCTTT. This sequence encodes CASSLRQGWDTEAFF.

This chain connects TRBV5-1 to TRBJ2-5; weak D call: TRBD2 (5 bases). The CDR3 is made up of 14 amino acids. Trimming removed 0 bases at V and 3 bases at J, with 9 bases between. From germline, CDR1 is SGHRS and CDR2 YFSETQ. CDR3 protein: CASSLVLAEETQYF. The CDR3 coding sequence is TGCGCCAGCAGCTTGGTGCTAGCTGAAGAGACCCAGTACTTC.

The gene calls are TRBV6-1 and TRBJ1-2; 10 positions agree with TRBD1. The ends lost 10 bases at V and 5 bases at J; junction bases unmatched: 13. Germline V CDR1 and CDR2: MNHNS, SASEGT. The CDR3 spans 15 residues. For the CDR3, the DNA is TGTGCCACCGCCGGGCGACAGGGGGCTGTTTATGGCTACACCTTC. It encodes CATAGRQGAVYGYTF.

The genes are TRBV29-1 and TRBJ2-1; 9 positions agree with TRBD2. This CDR3 contains 15 residues. CDR1 is SQVTM and CDR2 is ANQGSEA in the germline V gene. Unmatched junction bases numbered 4, after V lost 3 bases and J lost 1 base. The CDR3 DNA sequence: TGCAGCGTTGAGATAGCGGGAGTGTCCTACAATGAGCAGTTCTTC. Encoded protein: CSVEIAGVSYNEQFF.

The rearrangement joins TRBV29-1 to TRBJ1-1; no reliable D call. Germline V gives CDR1 SQVTM, CDR2 ANQGSEA. The CDR3 runs to 14 residues. Trimming pared 6 bases from V and 6 bases from J, leaving 20 bases between. CDR3 nucleotides: TGCAGCGTGGGCTATCGGGGTTTTGGGGCTGAAGCTTTCTTT. Its protein product is CSVGYRGFGAEAFF.

As for this clone: Other DNA sequences in the sample encode the same CDR3. This chain joins TRBV7-8 and TRBJ2-7; a possible D gene is TRBD2 (5 bases). CDR1 is SGHVS, CDR2 FQNEAQ, per germline. V gave up 1 base and J gave up 5 bases, with 12 bases separating them. The CDR3 is made up of 14 amino acids. This CDR3 is CASSLELARDEQYF. The DNA of the CDR3 is TGTGCCAGCAGCTTAGAGCTAGCTCGCGACGAGCAGTACTTC.

V usage is TRBV5-8 and J usage is TRBJ1-3; D call uncertain. CDR3 length: 15 amino acids. V lost 1 base, J lost 0 bases, and 8 bases lay in between. Germline CDR1 and CDR2: SGHTS and YDEGEE. The CDR3 nucleotides read TGTGCCAGCAGCTTGCAACTGAGCTCTGGAAACACCATATATTTT. This encodes CASSLQLSSGNTIYF.

Of note for this clone: The junction does not match germline at one end; this may be a read error. The chain is built from TRBV6-5 and TRBJ2-6; a possible D gene is TRBD1 (5 bases). The CDR3 is made up of 14 amino acids. Looked up from germline, CDR1 is MNHEY and CDR2 is SVGAGI. Here the CDR3 reads CASTQASGANALTF. The CDR3 DNA follows: TGTGCCAGCACCCAAGCATCTGGGGCCAACGCCCTGACTTTC.

The table lists this clone with a few counts. The V and J genes are TRBV18 and TRBJ1-3; 8 bases fit TRBD1. V lost 6 bases and J lost 0; bases outside the gene matches: 7. The CDR3 is 16 amino acids. The V gene's germline CDR1 is KGHSH and CDR2 LQKENI. CDR3 residues: CASSPDRGNSGNTIYF. CDR3 bases: TGTGCCAGCTCCCCTGACAGGGGCAACTCTGGAAACACCATATATTTT. The whole variable domain, remainder taken from reference TRBV18 and TRBJ1-3, is NAGVMQNPRHLVRRRGQEARLRCSPMKGHSHVYWYRQLPEEGLKFMVYLQKENIIDESGMPKERFSAEFPKEGPSILRIQQVVRGDSAAYFCASSPDRGNSGNTIYFGEGSWLTVV.

The V call is TRBV4-1, the J call TRBJ2-7; 7 bases agree with TRBD1. CDR1 and CDR2 (germline): MGHRA, YSYEKL. V lost 4 bases and J lost 2; bases outside the gene matches: 5. The CDR3 is made up of 14 amino acids. The CDR3 DNA is TGCGCCAGCAGCCCCCCAGGGGGACCCTACGAGCAGTACTTC. Its protein product is CASSPPGGPYEQYF.

The rearrangement joins TRBV28 to TRBJ1-6; D is perhaps TRBD1 (6 bases). Trimming took off 6 bases at V and 14 bases at J, with 20 bases between the two ends. CDR1 is MDHEN and CDR2 is SYDVKM in the germline V gene. This CDR3 has 14 residues. Here the CDR3 DNA reads TGTGCCAGCAGCATCTTAGGGGGAGGGGGTTCCCTCCACTTT. This encodes CASSILGGGGSLHF.

V gene TRBV4-2 combines with J gene TRBJ2-7; 9 bases are shared with TRBD2. CDR1 is LGHNA, CDR2 YNFKEQ, per germline. CDR3 length equals 16 residues. Trimming took 0 bases from V and 7 from J; bases not matched to a gene: 10. The CDR3 loop reads CASSQDHSGSAREQYF. CDR3 bases: TGTGCCAGCAGCCAAGATCATAGCGGGAGTGCGCGGGAGCAGTACTTC.

The V call is TRBV7-9, the J call TRBJ2-7; 16 nucleotides agree with TRBD2. With 5 bases clipped from V and 4 bases from J, the junction kept 8 bases outside the gene matches. Germline CDR1 and CDR2: SEHNR and FQNEAQ (reference sequence). The CDR3 is 17 residues long. CDR3 loop: CASSPGTSGRAAYEQYF. CDR3 nucleotide sequence: TGTGCCAGCAGCCCAGGGACTAGCGGGAGGGCCGCATACGAGCAGTACTTC.

The J gene is TRBJ2-3, the V gene TRBV6-5, with 8 bases fitting TRBD2. The J segment lost 1 base and the V segment lost 9 bases, leaving 6 bases of the junction unmatched. The CDR3 sequence is 14 residues long. Germline values: CDR1 MNHEY, CDR2 SVGAGI. The CDR3 region is CARGAGDGTDTQYF. CDR3 nucleotides: TGTGCCAGAGGAGCGGGAGATGGCACAGATACGCAGTATTTT.

The rearrangement links TRBV6-1 to TRBJ2-7; 9 nucleotides align to TRBD2. The CDR3 runs 13 residues. V gave up 8 bases and J gave up 11 bases; unmatched junction bases: 13. Germline CDR1 and CDR2: MNHNS and SASEGT. CDR3 residues: CASGKGLALMKYF. In DNA form, the CDR3 reads TGTGCCAGCGGCAAGGGACTAGCTTTGATGAAGTACTTC.

This chain joins TRBV28 and TRBJ1-4; TRBD1 aligns across 7 bases. V lost 6 bases to trimming and J lost 4 bases; unmatched junction nucleotides: 8. This CDR3 has 15 residues. Germline loops: CDR1 MDHEN, CDR2 SYDVKM. CDR3 amino acids: CASSIGGTDNEKLFF. CDR3 sequence (DNA): TGTGCCAGCAGCATAGGGGGGACAGATAATGAAAAACTGTTTTTT.

The V gene is TRBV28, the J gene TRBJ2-5, with D possibly matching TRBD2 (5 bases). CDR3 length equals 13 residues. Trimming removed 2 bases at V and 10 bases at J, with 14 bases between. Per the germline V gene, CDR1 is MDHEN and CDR2 is SYDVKM. The CDR3: CASSLISSKGQYF. CDR3 in DNA: TGTGCCAGCAGTTTAATCTCTAGCAAAGGCCAGTACTTC.

The rearrangement uses TRBV28 and TRBJ1-4; TRBD1 might be the D (5 bases). The CDR3 covers 16 residues. The ends were cut back, 5 bases at V and 8 bases at J, with 21 bases in the middle. CDR1 MDHEN and CDR2 SYDVKM come from the germline V gene. The CDR3 region is CASSPARGVKREKLFF. The CDR3 DNA reads TGTGCCAGCAGTCCCGCTCGGGGGGTTAAACGCGAAAAACTGTTTTTT.

This clone appeared a single time. The chain joins TRBV27 to TRBJ1-1; D is unresolved. This CDR3 is 13 amino acids long. V shed 3 bases and J shed 2 bases, with 7 bases lying between them. CDR1 and CDR2 from the germline V gene are MNHEY and SMNVEV (reference sequence). The CDR3 DNA follows: TGTGCCAGCAGTTTGTCAGTAAACACTGAAGCTTTCTTT. This translates into CASSLSVNTEAFF.

The rearrangement uses TRBV28 and TRBJ1-1; weak D call: TRBD1 (5 bases). V was trimmed by 7 bases and J by 0 bases, leaving 18 bases between them. This CDR3 contains 16 residues. Germline assignment: CDR1 MDHEN and CDR2 SYDVKM. This CDR3 reads CASTDGGGYMNTEAFF. As DNA, the CDR3 is TGTGCCAGCACCGATGGGGGGGGTTATATGAACACTGAAGCTTTCTTT.

This chain joins TRBV19 and TRBJ1-2; the D gene is possibly TRBD1 (6 bases). The CDR3 has 15 amino acids. Germline CDR1 LNHDA, CDR2 SQIVND (reference sequence). Trimming took 2 bases from V and 2 from J, leaving 12 bases between them. CDR3 loop: CASSIFRQANYGYTF. The CDR3 nucleotides read TGTGCCAGTAGTATATTTCGACAGGCGAACTATGGCTACACCTTC. The full variable domain, in which reference TRBV19 and TRBJ1-2 provide the parts outside the CDR3, is DGGITQSPKYLFRKEGQNVTLSCEQNLNHDAMYWYRQDPGQGLRLIYYSQIVNDFQKGDIAEGYSVSREKKESFPLTVTSAQKNPTAFYLCASSIFRQANYGYTFGSGTRLTVV.

The sample holds one count of this clone. V gene TRBV5-1 combines with J gene TRBJ2-7; D is undetermined. The CDR3 consists of 13 residues. Germline V gives CDR1 SGHRS, CDR2 YFSETQ. Trimming removed 0 bases at V and 4 bases at J, with 8 bases between. Here the CDR3 DNA reads TGCGCCAGCAGCTTGGGGCCGTTTTACGAGCAGTACTTC. This translates into CASSLGPFYEQYF.

The V call is TRBV15, the J call TRBJ2-2; D is possibly TRBD1 (6 bases). The CDR3 covers 15 residues. Deletions cut 4 bases from V and 5 bases from J, with 14 bases between. Germline lookup yields CDR1 LNHNV and CDR2 YYDKDF (reference sequence). CDR3 DNA: TGTGCCACCAGCATCAGCAGGACAGCTACCGGGGAGCTGTTTTTT. Translated, it gives CATSISRTATGELFF.

CDR3 protein: CASRTAGNYGYTF. As DNA, the CDR3 is TGTGCCAGCAGGACCGCAGGGAACTATGGCTACACCTTC. The V and J genes are TRBV28 and TRBJ1-2; D perhaps matches TRBD1 (5 bases). The germline V gene encodes CDR1 MDHEN and CDR2 SYDVKM. V dropped 6 bases and J dropped 2 bases, with 10 bases sitting between them. This CDR3 region has 13 residues.

This chain connects TRBV7-9 to TRBJ2-1; maybe TRBD1 (6 bases). The CDR3 sequence is 16 residues long. Germline V gene lookup returns CDR1 SEHNR and CDR2 FQNEAQ (reference sequence). The V and J ends lost 1 base and 8 bases respectively, with 18 bases between them. The CDR3 bases are TGTGCCAGCAGCTTAGTTCTGGGGGCAAAGGGGGATGAGCAGTTCTTC. Its translation is CASSLVLGAKGDEQFF.

The chain joins TRBV9 to TRBJ2-1, with 11 positions matching TRBD2. Germline V lookup: CDR1 SGDLS, CDR2 YYNGEE. The length of the CDR3 is 16 residues. J gave up 7 bases and V 4 bases, and 10 bases lay outside the gene matches. The DNA for the CDR3 is TGTGCCAGCAGCCCACGTAGCGGGAGGGGAGATAATGAGCAGTTCTTC. This encodes CASSPRSGRGDNEQFF.